The 3 T cell receptor beta chains listed next were all sequenced from one sample in a study of T cell changes during pregnancy in multiple sclerosis (dated by TCRdb to about 2019). Library construction relied on the immunoSEQ multiplex PCR assay. TCRdb carries this immuneACCESS record with in-frame sequences only. Its versions omit some clonotypes, under half of them owing to an unresolved V gene in the studies checked, with the rest unexplained. Here the sample has 70,000 to 80,000 clones; roughly 92% occur a single time. The ten largest account for 3.5% to 4.5% of the sample. Material: peripheral blood, obtained after pregnancy. The receptors stem from a female donor in good health, enrolled as a control in a pregnancy study.

The chain links TRBV27 to TRBJ1-6; D call uncertain. Germline V gene sequence: CDR1 MNHEY, CDR2 SMNVEV (reference sequence). The CDR3 runs 11 residues. V dropped 8 bases and J dropped 10 bases, with 9 bases sitting between them. CDR3 sequence (DNA): TGTGCCAGCTCAGGTAAGTCACCCCTCCACTTT. Translating gives CASSGKSPLHF.

The chain uses TRBV11-2 and TRBJ2-1; D is uncertain. The V gene's germline CDR1 is SGHAT and CDR2 FQNNGV. This CDR3 region has 16 residues. Trimming stripped 0 bases from V and 5 bases from J, with 14 bases between. DNA for the CDR3: TGTGCCAGCAGCTTAGATATAGGCCTAGTGAACAATGAGCAGTTCTTC. Translating it yields CASSLDIGLVNNEQFF.

The chain combines TRBV6-5 with TRBJ1-2; possibly TRBD1 for D (5 bases). The CDR3 runs 13 residues. The germline gives CDR1 MNHEY, CDR2 SVGAGI. Trimming took 4 bases from V and 4 from J, leaving 10 bases between them. CDR3 nucleotide sequence: TGTGCCAGCAGTTTCCAGGGTACCTATGGCTACACCTTC. It encodes CASSFQGTYGYTF.